This is a list of T cell receptor beta chains from one sample in a study of CD8 T cells in ankylosing spondylitis. TCRdb re-derived calls from the 5' RACE reads in MiXCR, one entry per CDR3 protein. Of hundreds of thousands of distinct CDR3 sequences in the sample, about 12% were seen once. Sequencing was done on a sample of blood, either unsorted or a sorted T cell fraction (not recorded which). The receptors derive from a male donor with ankylosing spondylitis. The CDR3 runs from the conserved cysteine through the conserved F or W. Each record gives: clone size, J gene, D gene, V gene, CDR3 DNA, CDR3 protein. The D gene is left open where the match is weak. Not every row has a clone size; where given, it reads once, few, many or a size class.

few	TRBJ2-3	NA	TRBV28	TGTGCCAGCAGTCCCCTCCAGGGGCTGGACACAGATACGCAGTATTTT	CASSPLQGLDTDTQYF
few	TRBJ2-2	NA	TRBV7-2	TGTGCCAGCAGCTCGCAGATCAACACCGGGGAGCTGTTTTTT	CASSSQINTGELFF
NA	TRBJ2-4	TRBD2	TRBV4-1	TGCGCCAGCAGCCAGCCCGGGGCGGGGGTAGCCAAAAACATTCAGTACTTC	CASSQPGAGVAKNIQYF
few	TRBJ2-7	TRBD1	TRBV6-1	TGTGCCAGCAGCCGGGACAGGCGGTCCTACGAGCAGTACTTC	CASSRDRRSYEQYF
NA	TRBJ2-1	NA	TRBV14	TGTGCCAGCAGCCATTTTTATGGGGACACCACTAACAATGAGCAGTTCTTC	CASSHFYGDTTNNEQFF
NA	TRBJ2-7	TRBD2	TRBV12-3/TRBV12-4	TGTGCCAGCAGTTTAATAGCGGGAGCCCCCTACGAGCAGTACTTC	CASSLIAGAPYEQYF
once	TRBJ1-2	TRBD1	TRBV20-1	TGCACTATAGGCCGGGACAGACAGAGGGGCTACACCTTC	CTIGRDRQRGYTF
NA	TRBJ2-5	TRBD2	TRBV20-1	TGCAGTGCTCCGCCTAGCGGGATGTACCAAGAGACCCAGTACTTC	CSAPPSGMYQETQYF
few	TRBJ1-1	NA	TRBV5-5	TGTGCCAGCAGCTTGGATTTGGGCACTGAAGCTTTCTTT	CASSLDLGTEAFF
few	TRBJ1-5	NA	TRBV7-9	TGTGCCAGCAGCTTAGGGGGCCCAACGGCCCAGCATTTT	CASSLGGPTAQHF
NA	TRBJ1-1	NA	TRBV29-1	TGCAGCGTTGGTACGACAGGGAACACTGAAGCTTTCTTT	CSVGTTGNTEAFF
NA	TRBJ2-3	NA	TRBV29-1	TGCAGCGTTGGGGCCATTTATAGCACAGATACGCAGTATTTT	CSVGAIYSTDTQYF
NA	TRBJ2-6	NA	TRBV7-2	TGTGCCAGCAGCTTAGTGTCTAGCTCTACTGGGGCCAACGTCCTGACTTTC	CASSLVSSSTGANVLTF
few	TRBJ1-1	NA	TRBV6-1	TGTGCCAGCTTCTCCTGGCACACTGAAGCTTTCTTT	CASFSWHTEAFF
many	TRBJ2-6	NA	TRBV12-3/TRBV12-4	TGTGCCAGCAGATTGGAGAGCTCTGGGGCCAACGTCCTGACTTTC	CASRLESSGANVLTF
few	TRBJ2-2	TRBD1	TRBV7-7	TGTGCTAGCAGCTTAGGGGGCAGTTCGTTCACCGGGGAGCTGTTTTTT	CASSLGGSSFTGELFF
few	TRBJ2-7	NA	TRBV27	TGTGCCAGCAGGCCAGCACGGATCTCCTACGAGCAGTACTTC	CASRPARISYEQYF
few	TRBJ2-3	TRBD2	TRBV28	TGTGCCAGCCGAAATCGACTAGCGGGTAGCACAGATACGCAGTATTTT	CASRNRLAGSTDTQYF
many	TRBJ2-3	TRBD2	TRBV10-3	TGTGCCATCAGCTCGGGACTAGCCCGCACAGATACGCAGTATTTT	CAISSGLARTDTQYF
few	TRBJ2-7	TRBD2	TRBV7-2	TGTGCCAGCAGCTTCTCGCGGGAGAACTACGAGCAGTACTTC	CASSFSRENYEQYF
few	TRBJ1-4	NA	TRBV6-1	TGTGCCAGCAGTGGCCTACTCAGAAATGAAAAACTGTTTTTT	CASSGLLRNEKLFF
NA	TRBJ2-5	NA	TRBV4-2	TGTGCCAGCAGCCAAGATGGGTCCAGAAACCAAGAGACCCAGTACTTC	CASSQDGSRNQETQYF
few	TRBJ2-1	TRBD2	TRBV7-3	TGTGCCAGCAGCCAAAGCGGGGGGGCCTACAATGAGCAGTTCTTC	CASSQSGGAYNEQFF
many	TRBJ2-7	TRBD1	TRBV10-3	TGTGCCATCACCGGGGACAGCTCGGGGGAGCAGTACTTC	CAITGDSSGEQYF
many	TRBJ2-1	NA	TRBV4-1	TGCGCCAGCAGCCAAGATAGAAAGGATGAGCAGTTCTTC	CASSQDRKDEQFF
few	TRBJ2-3	NA	TRBV10-1	TGCGCCAGCAGTACCAACAGGGGAGGGAATACGCAGTATTTT	CASSTNRGGNTQYF
NA	TRBJ1-4	TRBD1	TRBV5-1	TGCGCCAGCAGCTTGGTGGGACAGGGACGCGGAAAACTGTTTTTT	CASSLVGQGRGKLFF
many	TRBJ2-1	NA	TRBV5-1	TGCGCCAGCAGCCCTGACAGCGGCTCCTACAATGAGCAGTTCTTC	CASSPDSGSYNEQFF
few	TRBJ1-6	NA	TRBV4-3	TGCGCCAGCAGCCAGGACGGACAGTTCCATTCACCCCTCCACTTT	CASSQDGQFHSPLHF
few	TRBJ2-7	TRBD2	TRBV20-1	TGCAGTGCCCCCAGACTAGCGGGAGGCGAGCAGTACTTC	CSAPRLAGGEQYF
few	TRBJ2-1	TRBD1	TRBV7-2	TGTGCCAGCAGCTTGGGTACCGGGACAGGGAGCAATGAGCAGTTCTTC	CASSLGTGTGSNEQFF
many	TRBJ2-5	TRBD2	TRBV29-1	TGCAGCGTGGGGCAAGCGGGGGGGGAAGAGACCCAGTACTTC	CSVGQAGGEETQYF
many	TRBJ2-3	NA	TRBV10-3	TGTGCCATCAGTGAGTTGTCAGATACGCAGTATTTT	CAISELSDTQYF
NA	TRBJ1-5	TRBD1	TRBV29-1	TGCAGCGTTGTATGGCAGGGGGTAGATCAGCCCCAGCATTTT	CSVVWQGVDQPQHF
many	TRBJ1-2	TRBD1	TRBV3-1	TGTGCCAGCAGCCAGACAGGGGATGGCTACACCTTC	CASSQTGDGYTF
few	TRBJ1-2	NA	TRBV27	TGTGCCAGCAGTTTAGTAGGGCGGTCTGGAGTTGGCTACACCTTC	CASSLVGRSGVGYTF
NA	TRBJ1-2	TRBD1	TRBV20-1	TGCAGTGCTAGACTGGGACAGGGCGCCAGCTATGGCTACACCTTC	CSARLGQGASYGYTF
few	TRBJ1-2	TRBD1	TRBV12-3/TRBV12-4	TGTGCCAGCAGTTTAGGGGACAGGGCGGCTATCGGGGGCTACACCTTC	CASSLGDRAAIGGYTF
few	TRBJ2-7	NA	TRBV10-3	TGTGCCATCGGAGCGGCAGCCGTCTACGAGCAGTACTTC	CAIGAAAVYEQYF
few	TRBJ1-5	NA	TRBV20-1	TGCAGTGCTAGAAGGTGGGCAGGGAGCAATCAGCCCCAGCATTTT	CSARRWAGSNQPQHF
NA	TRBJ2-1	NA	TRBV7-9	TGTGCCAGCAGCTTAGGGACCTGGAGAGGCAATGAGCAGTTCTTC	CASSLGTWRGNEQFF
few	TRBJ2-5	TRBD1	TRBV5-1	TGCGCCTCTAGGGGACAGGGGATGAGCGAGACCCAGTACTTC	CASRGQGMSETQYF
few	TRBJ2-3	TRBD2	TRBV5-1	TGCGCCAGCAGCTGGAGCGGGGTGACAGATACGCAGTATTTT	CASSWSGVTDTQYF
many	TRBJ2-3	NA	TRBV12-3/TRBV12-4	TGTGCCAGCAAGGCTCACCGGAAGGATACGCAGTATTTT	CASKAHRKDTQYF
few	TRBJ2-7	TRBD2	TRBV12-3/TRBV12-4	TGTGCCAGCGGATTACTAGCGGGGTTGTACGAGCAGTACTTC	CASGLLAGLYEQYF
NA	TRBJ1-2	NA	TRBV28	TGTGCCAGCAGTTTATTAGGGACGGAGAGGGGCTACACCTTC	CASSLLGTERGYTF
few	TRBJ2-1	TRBD2	TRBV11-1	TGTGCCAGCAGCACCCCGGGACTAGCGGGGGGACCTAACAATGAGCAGTTCTTC	CASSTPGLAGGPNNEQFF
NA	TRBJ2-3	TRBD2	TRBV9	TGTGCCAGCAGCGTAGCCCTAGCGGGGGGTACAGATACGCAGTATTTT	CASSVALAGGTDTQYF
NA	TRBJ2-2	NA	TRBV7-9	TGTGCCAGCACTAATGGGCTGGCGGGGGAGCTGTTTTTT	CASTNGLAGELFF
few	TRBJ2-5	TRBD2	TRBV6-2/TRBV6-3	TGTGCCAGCAGTTATCTAGCGGCACAAGAGACCCAGTACTTC	CASSYLAAQETQYF
few	TRBJ1-3	TRBD1	TRBV5-1	TGCGCCAGCAGCCCCGGGGACAGGGATGGAAACACCATATATTTT	CASSPGDRDGNTIYF
NA	TRBJ2-7	TRBD2	TRBV28	TGTGCCAGCAGTTTGGGAGCGGGGGGTTTCTCCTACGAGCAGTACTTC	CASSLGAGGFSYEQYF
few	TRBJ1-2	TRBD1	TRBV19	TGTGCCAGTAGTGCCAGGACAGGGTTCGGGCATGGCTACACCTTC	CASSARTGFGHGYTF
many	TRBJ2-1	NA	TRBV27	TGTGCCAGCATGCAGAGCTCCTACAATGAGCAGTTCTTC	CASMQSSYNEQFF
few	TRBJ2-3	NA	TRBV20-1	TGCAGTGCCGAACTACTAGCTGGGAACCGGGATACGCAGTATTTT	CSAELLAGNRDTQYF
many	TRBJ2-1	NA	TRBV12-3/TRBV12-4	TGTGCCAGCAGCGAGTGGGTGCAGTTCTTC	CASSEWVQFF
NA	TRBJ2-3	NA	TRBV5-1	TGCGCCAGCAGCTTGGGGGTAGAGGCAGATACGCAGTATTTT	CASSLGVEADTQYF